The next 16 T cell receptor beta chains were all read from a single sample in a study of cytomegalovirus exposure and HLA in healthy donors. PCR primers comprised 60 Vbeta and 13 Jbeta primers. Sequencing was performed with immunoSEQ multiplex PCR; in TCRdb, only in-frame clones are kept and a portion is missing. The table shows around 190,000 clones, with around 83% occurring only once. Sequencing used PBMCs. The receptors were sampled from a man between 35 and 55 years old in good health and CMV-seropositive.

This rearrangement joins TRBV7-8 to TRBJ2-7; D is uncertain. This CDR3 region has 12 residues. The germline V and J ends were trimmed by 7 bases and 3 bases, with 10 bases remaining between them. In germline, CDR1 is SGHVS, CDR2 FQNEAQ. CDR3: CASNLPNYEQYF. CDR3 nucleotides: TGTGCCAGCAACCTACCGAACTACGAGCAGTACTTC.

The CDR3 sequence is CASSFASGRIHEQYF. CDR3 DNA sequence: TGTGCCAGCAGCTTCGCTAGCGGGAGAATCCACGAGCAGTACTTC. The chain couples TRBV5-4 to TRBJ2-7; 10 positions agree with TRBD2. Germline CDR1 is SGHNT and CDR2 is YYREEE (reference sequence). The CDR3 has 15 residues. V dropped 2 bases and J dropped 5; count of bases not matched to a gene: 7.

The rearrangement uses TRBV10-3 and TRBJ2-1; TRBD2 matches at 7 bases. Germline CDR1 reads ENHRY; CDR2 reads SYGVKD. The CDR3 is 15 residues long. V lost 7 bases, J lost 7 bases, and 13 bases stayed unmatched. CDR3 in amino acids: CAIIGGAGARNEQFF. The CDR3 DNA sequence: TGTGCCATCATTGGGGGTGCGGGAGCTCGGAATGAGCAGTTCTTC.

This clone was seen a few times. The chain is built from TRBV21-1 and TRBJ2-4; no check of the table's D call, TRBD2, against the DNA was made. TRBV21-1 is a listed pseudogene. The CDR3 has 16 residues. The CDR3 DNA sequence: TGTGCCAGCAGCAAAACTAGCGGGAGGGCCAAAAACATTCAGTACTTC. Amino acid sequence: CASSKTSGRAKNIQYF.

V and J are TRBV5-1 and TRBJ1-2; 10 positions match TRBD1. This CDR3 contains 14 residues. V lost 0 bases to trimming and J lost 8 bases; unmatched junction nucleotides: 4. Germline V CDR1 and CDR2: SGHRS, YFSETQ. CDR3 coding DNA: TGCGCCAGCAGCTTGGATGGACAGGGGGGAGGCTACACCTTC. Translation gives CASSLDGQGGGYTF.

This chain links TRBV4-3 with TRBJ2-1; 10 bases match TRBD2. CDR3 size: 15 residues. Trimming cost V 1 base and J 4 bases; bases outside gene matches: 1. The germline V gene encodes CDR1 LGHNA and CDR2 YSLEER. CDR3 protein: CASSQVAGGYNEQFF. In nucleotides, the CDR3 is TGCGCCAGCAGCCAAGTAGCGGGAGGTTACAATGAGCAGTTCTTC.

This chain joins TRBV7-8 and TRBJ2-1; D is perhaps TRBD1 (6 bases). The ends were cut back, 1 base at V and 7 bases at J, with 8 bases in the middle. This CDR3 is built from 13 residues. Per the germline V gene, CDR1 is SGHVS and CDR2 is FQNEAQ. The CDR3 sequence is CASSLERGNEQFF. For the CDR3, the DNA is TGTGCCAGCAGCTTAGAGAGGGGGAATGAGCAGTTCTTC.

V usage is TRBV5-1 and J usage is TRBJ2-1; 8 bases fit TRBD1. The V segment lost 3 bases and the J segment 2 bases; nucleotides outside the gene matches: 4. CDR3 length equals 15 residues. The germline CDR1 and CDR2 sequences are SGHRS and YFSETQ. The CDR3 nucleotides are TGCGCCAGCAGCTCCGGACAGGGACCCTACAATGAGCAGTTCTTC. It specifies CASSSGQGPYNEQFF.

Only one count was recorded for this clone. J is TRBJ1-1 and V is TRBV6-1; 7 bases agree with TRBD1. This CDR3 has 14 residues. Looked up from germline, CDR1 is MNHNS and CDR2 is SASEGT. The V and J ends lost 2 bases and 3 bases, in that order; junction bases with no gene match: 3. CDR3 amino acids: CASSEPGTDTEAFF. CDR3 in DNA: TGTGCCAGCAGTGAACCAGGGACAGACACTGAAGCTTTCTTT.

The gene calls are TRBV19 and TRBJ2-1, with 10 bases lining up with TRBD2. Germline V gives CDR1 LNHDA, CDR2 SQIVND (reference sequence). The V gene end was trimmed by 3 bases and the J gene end by 5 bases; junction bases not matched to a gene: 4. This CDR3 has 15 residues. As DNA, the CDR3 is TGTGCCAGTAGTATTCGGACTAGCGGCCACAATGAGCAGTTCTTC. Its translation is CASSIRTSGHNEQFF.

Remarks on this clone: Mismatch with germline at one junction end may stem from a read error. The chain is built from TRBV30 and TRBJ2-1; D is perhaps TRBD2 (5 bases). The CDR3 consists of 14 residues. The germline V gene has CDR1 GTSNPN and CDR2 SVGIG (reference sequence). CDR3 region: CAWTSSYSDNEQFF. Here the CDR3 DNA reads TGTGCCTGGACTAGCAGCTACTCCGACAATGAGCAGTTCTTC. The full variable domain, its missing parts supplied by reference TRBV30 and TRBJ2-1, is SQTIHQWPATLVQPVGSPLSLECTVEGTSNPNLYWYRQAAGRGLQLLFYSVGIGQISSEVPQNLSASRPQDRQFILSSKKLLLSDSGFYLCAWTSSYSDNEQFFGPGTRLTVL.

This rearrangement joins TRBV6-6 to TRBJ1-5; tentatively, D is TRBD1 (6 bases). This CDR3 comprises 14 residues. CDR1 is MNHNY and CDR2 is SVGAGI in the germline V gene (reference sequence). Trimming shortened V by 3 bases and J by 4 bases, and 10 bases separated the two germline ends. CDR3 residues: CASSYAQGNQPQHF. The CDR3 DNA sequence: TGTGCCAGCAGTTATGCCCAGGGGAATCAGCCCCAGCATTTT.

The J gene is TRBJ2-3, the V gene TRBV6-5; the D gene is possibly TRBD2 (5 bases). V lost 7 bases, J lost 5 bases, and 7 bases lay in between. The CDR3 length is 11 residues. Germline V gene lookup returns CDR1 MNHEY and CDR2 SVGAGI. The DNA for the CDR3 is TGTGCCAGCAAGGAGGTAGATACGCAGTATTTT. Its translation: CASKEVDTQYF.

The V and J genes are TRBV6-5 and TRBJ2-7; 10 bases agree with TRBD2. The V segment lost 6 bases and the J segment 5 bases; nucleotides outside the gene matches: 7. Germline-derived CDR1 and CDR2 are MNHEY and SVGAGI. The CDR3 has 14 residues. The CDR3 DNA is TGTGCCAGCAGGCCTAGGCTAGCGGGAGACGAGCAGTACTTC. As protein: CASRPRLAGDEQYF.

This clone was seen only a few times. The rearrangement uses TRBV6-6 and TRBJ1-6, with D perhaps TRBD1 (5 bases). Germline loops: CDR1 MNHNY, CDR2 SVGAGI (reference sequence). Trimming removed 7 bases at V and 7 bases at J, with 11 bases between. The CDR3 loop spans 13 amino acids. The CDR3, as DNA: TGTGCCAGCACAGGGAGGGCGAATTCACCCCTCCACTTT. Protein: CASTGRANSPLHF.

This clone was seen just once. This sequence joins TRBV6-1 and TRBJ1-2, with D perhaps matching TRBD1 (5 bases). CDR3 size: 13 residues. V lost 6 bases and J 4 bases, leaving 12 bases between the germline ends. Germline V gives CDR1 MNHNS, CDR2 SASEGT. The CDR3 DNA is TGTGCCAGCAGGGAGGGACCGCTCTATGGCTACACCTTC. This codes for CASREGPLYGYTF.